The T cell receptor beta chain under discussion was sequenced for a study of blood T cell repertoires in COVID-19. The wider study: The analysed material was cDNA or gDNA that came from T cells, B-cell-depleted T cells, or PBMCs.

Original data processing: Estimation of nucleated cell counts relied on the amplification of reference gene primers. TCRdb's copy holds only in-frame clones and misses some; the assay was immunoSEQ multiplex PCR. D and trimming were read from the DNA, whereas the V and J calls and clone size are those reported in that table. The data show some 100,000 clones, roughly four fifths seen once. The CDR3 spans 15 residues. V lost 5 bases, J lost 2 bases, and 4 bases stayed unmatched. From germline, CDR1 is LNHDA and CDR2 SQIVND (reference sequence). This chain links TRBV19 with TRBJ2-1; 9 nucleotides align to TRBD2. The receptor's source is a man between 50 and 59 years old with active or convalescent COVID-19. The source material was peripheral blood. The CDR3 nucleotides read TGTGCCAGTAGTGAGCGGGGGGTCCCCTACAATGAGCAGTTCTTC. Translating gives CASSERGVPYNEQFF. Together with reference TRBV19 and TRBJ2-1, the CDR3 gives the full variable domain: DGGITQSPKYLFRKEGQNVTLSCEQNLNHDAMYWYRQDPGQGLRLIYYSQIVNDFQKGDIAEGYSVSREKKESFPLTVTSAQKNPTAFYLCASSERGVPYNEQFFGPGTRLTVL.